The present T cell receptor (beta chain) was sequenced within a study of glioma-infiltrating T cells after dendritic cell vaccination. The CDR3 loop spans 15 amino acids. Germline CDR1 and CDR2: KGHSH and LQKENI. The V gene end was trimmed by 3 bases and the J gene end by 5 bases; junction bases not matched to a gene: 5. Time point denoted: after dendritic cell vaccination, including at tumor progression/relapse. Repertoires were generated with immunoSEQ multiplex PCR, while TCRdb's copy carries only in-frame clones and drops some. The sample yields 85,000 to 100,000 clones, 65% to 85% seen once. This receptor was taken from a human donor with glioblastoma. The V call is TRBV18, the J call TRBJ1-2; 11 bases line up with TRBD1. The source material was blood, sampled after dendritic cell vaccination. The CDR3 DNA reads TGTGCCAGCTCACCCGGACAGGGGGCGAGGTATGGCTACACCTTC. It specifies CASSPGQGARYGYTF. Full variable domain (outside the CDR3, taken from reference TRBV18 and TRBJ1-2): NAGVMQNPRHLVRRRGQEARLRCSPMKGHSHVYWYRQLPEEGLKFMVYLQKENIIDESGMPKERFSAEFPKEGPSILRIQQVVRGDSAAYFCASSPGQGARYGYTFGSGTRLTVV.